The 26 T cell receptor beta chains below come from one sample, sequenced in a study of blood T cell repertoires in COVID-19. Here immunoSEQ multiplex PCR was the method, and the copy in TCRdb shows in-frame clones only, minus some. The table has 150,000 to 190,000 clones, 80% to 90% seen once; the top ten hold more than 14%. The sequencing input was peripheral blood. The receptors shown here come from a woman aged 40 to 49 with acute or convalescent COVID-19.

Remarks on this clone: Different DNA sequences within this sample yield the same CDR3. The chain links TRBV19 to TRBJ1-2; D is ambiguous. This CDR3 has 14 amino acids. Germline V CDR1 and CDR2: LNHDA, SQIVND (reference sequence). Trimming stripped 3 bases from V and 1 base from J, with 9 bases between. The CDR3, as DNA: TGTGCCAGTAGTATCCGAACAGTTAACTATGGCTACACCTTC. Translating gives CASSIRTVNYGYTF.

This clone was seen only a few times. This chain uses TRBV24-1 with TRBJ1-4, with 8 bases fitting TRBD1. CDR3 length: 17 amino acids. With 3 bases clipped from V and 5 bases from J, the junction kept 10 bases outside the gene matches. The germline V gene encodes CDR1 KGHDR and CDR2 SFDVKD. The CDR3 region is CATSDQTGTGVNEKLFF. For the CDR3, the DNA is TGTGCCACCAGTGATCAAACCGGGACAGGAGTAAATGAAAAACTGTTTTTT.

The gene calls are TRBV18 and TRBJ2-1, with TRBD2 matching 11 bases. This CDR3 has 14 residues. CDR1 and CDR2 from the germline V gene are KGHSH and LQKENI. V trimming: 7 bases; J trimming: 9 bases; junction bases outside the gene matches: 8. The CDR3 DNA reads as TGTGCCAGCTATAAGACTAGCGGGGACTTTGAGCAGTTCTTC. Translated, it gives CASYKTSGDFEQFF. Supplemented by reference TRBV18 and TRBJ2-1, the full variable domain reads NAGVMQNPRHLVRRRGQEARLRCSPMKGHSHVYWYRQLPEEGLKFMVYLQKENIIDESGMPKERFSAEFPKEGPSILRIQQVVRGDSAAYFCASYKTSGDFEQFFGPGTRLTVL.

This chain links TRBV24-1 with TRBJ2-7, with D possibly TRBD2 on 5 matching bases. V lost 5 bases and J 5 bases, leaving 6 bases between the germline ends. There are 11 residues in the CDR3. In germline, CDR1 is KGHDR, CDR2 SFDVKD. CDR3 amino acids: CATSAGDEQYF. In DNA, the CDR3 is TGTGCCACCAGTGCCGGGGACGAGCAGTACTTC.

The chain joins TRBV9 to TRBJ2-3; TRBD1 agrees at 8 bases. The CDR3 loop spans 15 amino acids. The V gene end was trimmed by 4 bases and the J gene end by 2 bases; junction bases not matched to a gene: 6. CDR1 is SGDLS and CDR2 is YYNGEE in the germline V gene. The CDR3 loop reads CASSTRTGYTDTQYF. CDR3 sequence (DNA): TGTGCCAGCAGCACTCGGACAGGGTACACAGATACGCAGTATTTT.

V is TRBV11-2 and J is TRBJ2-4, with 8 bases identical to TRBD2. J gave up 1 base and V 6 bases, and 14 bases lay outside the gene matches. Germline CDR1 and CDR2: SGHAT and FQNNGV. The CDR3 spans 18 residues. The DNA for the CDR3 is TGTGCCAGCAGACAGCCGGGGGGGCGAATTAACGCCAAAAACATTCAGTACTTC. This gives the protein CASRQPGGRINAKNIQYF.

CDR3 residues: CASSITGNSYNEQFF. CDR3 DNA: TGTGCCAGTAGTATAACGGGAAACTCCTACAATGAGCAGTTCTTC. V usage is TRBV19 and J usage is TRBJ2-1, with D perhaps matching TRBD2 (5 bases). The germline V gene has CDR1 LNHDA and CDR2 SQIVND (reference sequence). The CDR3 length is 15 residues. Trimming removed 2 bases from V and 0 bases from J, with 8 bases in between. The variable domain in full, completed from reference TRBV19 and TRBJ2-1, reads DGGITQSPKYLFRKEGQNVTLSCEQNLNHDAMYWYRQDPGQGLRLIYYSQIVNDFQKGDIAEGYSVSREKKESFPLTVTSAQKNPTAFYLCASSITGNSYNEQFFGPGTRLTVL.

This clone was counted a few times. This rearrangement joins TRBV11-3 to TRBJ2-2, with 7 nucleotides matching TRBD1. Germline CDR1 reads SGHNT; CDR2 reads YENEEA. The CDR3 covers 15 residues. Trimming at V came to 5 bases and at J to 3 bases, leaving 6 bases not matched to a gene. The CDR3 spells CASSPTGRDTGELFF. The CDR3, as DNA: TGTGCCAGCAGCCCGACAGGGCGGGACACCGGGGAGCTGTTTTTT.

The rearrangement links TRBV28 to TRBJ1-5; unclear D gene. The CDR3 spans 12 residues. Trimming left V 8 bases short and J 3 bases short, with 8 bases between. Germline lookup yields CDR1 MDHEN and CDR2 SYDVKM. Here the CDR3 DNA reads TGTGCCAGCCGCGGGAACAATCAGCCCCAGCATTTT. It translates to CASRGNNQPQHF. Full variable domain (outside the CDR3, taken from reference TRBV28 and TRBJ1-5): DVKVTQSSRYLVKRTGEKVFLECVQDMDHENMFWYRQDPGLGLRLIYFSYDVKMKEKGDIPEGYSVSREKKERFSLILESASTNQTSMYLCASRGNNQPQHFGDGTRLSIL.

The chain joins TRBV4-1 to TRBJ2-2, with D maybe TRBD2 (6 bases). The CDR3 is 15 amino acids. CDR1 MGHRA and CDR2 YSYEKL come from the germline V gene. V lost 4 bases to trimming and J lost 4 bases, with 13 bases between them. CDR3 in amino acids: CASSLNGGSTGELFF. The CDR3 region has the DNA TGCGCCAGCAGCCTTAACGGGGGTTCCACCGGGGAGCTGTTTTTT.

The chain recombines TRBV5-1 with TRBJ1-3, with a weak D call TRBD1 (5 bases). The germline gives CDR1 SGHRS, CDR2 YFSETQ. V was pared by 3 bases and J by 4 bases, with 14 bases between. CDR3 length equals 15 residues. The CDR3 region is CASSSGRGSGNTIYF. In DNA, the CDR3 is TGCGCCAGCAGCTCCGGCCGGGGGAGCGGAAACACCATATATTTT.

The chain uses TRBV5-1 and TRBJ1-5; possible D gene TRBD1, 5 bases. Germline V CDR1 and CDR2: SGHRS, YFSETQ. The CDR3 runs 16 residues. The V gene lost 0 bases and the J gene lost 8 bases, with 18 bases spanning the gap. CDR3 region: CASSLEAQVGGEPQHF. The CDR3 region has the DNA TGCGCCAGCAGCTTGGAGGCTCAGGTGGGAGGGGAGCCCCAGCATTTT.

The genes are TRBV5-8 and TRBJ2-4; D gene uncertain. V shed 0 bases and J shed 0 bases, with 7 bases lying between them. CDR3 size: 15 residues. Germline loops: CDR1 SGHTS, CDR2 YDEGEE. CDR3 sequence reads: CASSLVSLAKNIQYF. Written as DNA, the CDR3 is TGTGCCAGCAGCTTGGTTAGTCTAGCCAAAAACATTCAGTACTTC.

The chain employs TRBV5-5 and TRBJ2-5; TRBD2 is a possible D gene (6 bases). Germline lookup yields CDR1 SGHKS and CDR2 YYEKEE (reference sequence). V shed 0 bases and J shed 0 bases, with 9 bases lying between them. This CDR3 spans 15 amino acids. CDR3 coding DNA: TGTGCCAGCAGCTTGGTAGCGGCCTACCAAGAGACCCAGTACTTC. Translated, it gives CASSLVAAYQETQYF.

The chain employs TRBV5-1 and TRBJ2-1, with 11 bases aligning to TRBD1. Losses at the gene ends were 7 bases for V and 8 bases for J; bases not matched to a gene: 8. The CDR3 loop spans 14 amino acids. Germline V lookup: CDR1 SGHRS, CDR2 YFSETQ. The DNA of the CDR3 is TGCGCCAGCGCCCGGGACAGGGGGTCCGATGAGCAGTTCTTC. Protein sequence: CASARDRGSDEQFF. The full variable domain, its missing parts supplied by reference TRBV5-1 and TRBJ2-1, is KAGVTQTPRYLIKTRGQQVTLSCSPISGHRSVSWYQQTPGQGLQFLFEYFSETQRNKGNFPGRFSGRQFSNSRSEMNVSTLELGDSALYLCASARDRGSDEQFFGPGTRLTVL.

The CDR3 nucleotides are TGCGCCAGCAGAACAGGGGACAATCAGCCCCAGCATTTT. It is translated as CASRTGDNQPQHF. The V call is TRBV5-1, the J call TRBJ1-5; the match to TRBD1 covers 7 bases. Looked up from germline, CDR1 is SGHRS and CDR2 is YFSETQ. The junction had 2 bases not matched to a gene; V was cut back by 5 bases and J by 3 bases. The CDR3 runs to 13 residues.

V gene TRBV24-1 combines with J gene TRBJ2-1, with unresolved D. Per germline, CDR1 KGHDR and CDR2 SFDVKD. The CDR3 extends over 14 amino acids. V lost 1 base, J lost 8 bases, and 11 bases lay in between. The CDR3 DNA follows: TGTGCCACCAGTGATTTTTCGGGTGGTGATGAGCAGTTCTTC. Amino acid sequence: CATSDFSGGDEQFF.

The genes are TRBV21-1 and TRBJ1-5; the table's D call, TRBD1, has no DNA check behind it. TRBV21-1 counts as a pseudogene. The CDR3 loop spans 15 amino acids. CDR3 DNA: TGTGCCAGCAGCAAAGTTCCACGTTCAGGGCAGCCCCAGCATTTT. Amino acid sequence: CASSKVPRSGQPQHF.

V usage is TRBV18 and J usage is TRBJ2-1; possibly TRBD2 for D (6 bases). The CDR3 sequence is 14 residues long. V was cut by 2 bases and J by 8 bases, with 13 bases left in between. CDR1 is KGHSH, CDR2 LQKENI, per germline. CDR3 loop: CASSPGGIRHEQFF. Written as DNA, the CDR3 is TGTGCCAGCTCACCAGGCGGGATAAGGCATGAGCAGTTCTTC.

The rearrangement uses TRBV30 and TRBJ2-7; TRBD2 matches at 14 bases. Germline V gives CDR1 GTSNPN, CDR2 SVGIG (reference sequence). V lost 2 bases and J lost 3; bases outside the gene matches: 6. CDR3 length equals 16 residues. The CDR3 here is CAWSPWGLAGVYEQYF. The CDR3 DNA reads as TGTGCCTGGAGTCCCTGGGGACTAGCGGGAGTCTACGAGCAGTACTTC.

This chain uses TRBV5-5 with TRBJ1-1, with 7 bases aligning to TRBD1. Germline V CDR1 and CDR2: SGHKS, YYEKEE (reference sequence). This CDR3 contains 17 residues. V lost 4 bases, J lost 0 bases, and 12 bases stayed unmatched. This CDR3 is CASSARLTGILNTEAFF. CDR3 sequence (DNA): TGTGCCAGCAGCGCTCGCCTGACAGGGATATTGAACACTGAAGCTTTCTTT. Full variable domain (rest looked up from reference TRBV5-5 and TRBJ1-1): DAGVTQSPTHLIKTRGQQVTLRCSPISGHKSVSWYQQVLGQGPQFIFQYYEKEERGRGNFPDRFSARQFPNYSSELNVNALLLGDSALYLCASSARLTGILNTEAFFGQGTRLTVV.

The chain uses TRBV6-5 and TRBJ2-1; TRBD2 is a possible D gene (5 bases). This CDR3 is built from 16 residues. The V end lost 2 bases, the J end lost 3 bases, and 14 bases lay between the germline ends. Germline CDR1 MNHEY, CDR2 SVGAGI. This chain's CDR3 is CASSYDGLRGYNEQFF. CDR3 coding DNA: TGTGCCAGCAGTTACGACGGCCTACGGGGCTACAATGAGCAGTTCTTC.

This rearrangement joins TRBV2 to TRBJ2-5; 13 bases match TRBD2. CDR1 is SNHLY and CDR2 is FYNNEI in the germline V gene. V shed 5 bases, J shed 3 bases, and the junction held 12 bases outside the gene matches. The CDR3 runs to 18 residues. CDR3: CASSRLAGGVFEKETQYF. DNA for the CDR3: TGTGCCAGCAGTAGACTAGCGGGAGGAGTTTTTGAGAAAGAGACCCAGTACTTC.

This chain connects TRBV10-2 to TRBJ1-1; D is unresolved. Germline values: CDR1 WSHSY, CDR2 SAAADI. The CDR3 sequence is 11 residues long. V lost 4 bases, J lost 6 bases, and 6 bases lay in between. CDR3 protein: CASSGAAEAFF. The CDR3 region has the DNA TGCGCCAGCAGTGGGGCCGCTGAAGCTTTCTTT.

The chain has TRBV18 and TRBJ1-3, with 7 bases fitting TRBD1. Germline CDR1 reads KGHSH; CDR2 reads LQKENI. The V segment lost 4 bases and the J segment 3 bases; nucleotides outside the gene matches: 6. The CDR3 sequence is 15 residues long. This chain's CDR3 is CASSLGQKNGNTIYF. In nucleotides, the CDR3 is TGTGCCAGCTCACTGGGACAGAAGAATGGAAACACCATATATTTT.

This sequence joins TRBV27 and TRBJ2-1, with 9 bases matching TRBD1. Per the germline V gene, CDR1 is MNHEY and CDR2 is SMNVEV (reference sequence). The CDR3 spans 14 residues. Trimming took 4 bases from V and 7 from J; bases not matched to a gene: 5. CDR3 nucleotide sequence: TGTGCCAGCAGTTCTGGGACAGGGTGGAATGAGCAGTTCTTC. It specifies CASSSGTGWNEQFF.